What follows is one T cell receptor beta chain and its context. The entry originates in a study of blood T cell repertoires in COVID-19. The method was immunoSEQ multiplex PCR; TCRdb's version includes in-frame clones alone and lacks a portion of them. The repertoire includes some 190,000 clones, around 85% of them detected once, and over 10% sits in the top ten. The CDR3 runs to 14 residues. Germline assignment: CDR1 LNHDA and CDR2 SQIVND (reference sequence). V shed 5 bases and J shed 6 bases, with 14 bases lying between them. The origin of this receptor is a woman in her 50s with acute or convalescent COVID-19. The rearrangement links TRBV19 to TRBJ1-5, with D tentatively TRBD1 (5 bases). The sequencing input was peripheral blood. The CDR3, as DNA: TGTGCCAGTAGTTTCGGTCGGAGGGGTCAGCCCCAGCATTTT. The encoded protein is CASSFGRRGQPQHF. Using reference TRBV19 and TRBJ1-5 for the parts outside the CDR3, the full variable domain is DGGITQSPKYLFRKEGQNVTLSCEQNLNHDAMYWYRQDPGQGLRLIYYSQIVNDFQKGDIAEGYSVSREKKESFPLTVTSAQKNPTAFYLCASSFGRRGQPQHFGDGTRLSIL.